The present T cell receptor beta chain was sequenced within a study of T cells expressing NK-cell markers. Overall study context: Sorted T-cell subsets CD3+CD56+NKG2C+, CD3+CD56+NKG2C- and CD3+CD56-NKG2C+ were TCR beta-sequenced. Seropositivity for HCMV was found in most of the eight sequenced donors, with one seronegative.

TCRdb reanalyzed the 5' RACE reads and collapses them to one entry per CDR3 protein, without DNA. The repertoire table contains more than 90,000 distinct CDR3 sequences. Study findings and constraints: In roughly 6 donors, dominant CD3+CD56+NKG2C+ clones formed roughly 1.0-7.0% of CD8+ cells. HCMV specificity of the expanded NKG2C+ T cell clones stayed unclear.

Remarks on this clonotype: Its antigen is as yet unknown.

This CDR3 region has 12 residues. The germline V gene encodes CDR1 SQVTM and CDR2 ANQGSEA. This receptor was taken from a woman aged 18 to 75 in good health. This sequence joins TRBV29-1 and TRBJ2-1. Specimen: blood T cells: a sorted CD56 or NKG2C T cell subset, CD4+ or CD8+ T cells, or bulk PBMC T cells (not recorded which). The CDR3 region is CSVEDIGNEQFF.